The clone carrying this T cell receptor beta chain was observed a single time. Its antigen is unidentified. This sample stems from a study of memory CD4+ T cells and cytomegalovirus serostatus. Background on the study: This sample comes from healthy Belgian adults, several CMV seropositive, roughly 22 seronegative.

Study conclusions and caveats: The CMV-associated TCR signature appears largely within the CD4+ memory repertoire. Median bootstrapped AUC for CMV status was approximately 0.94 originally, around 0.91 US-trained.

Authors' data handling: After removing out-of-frame reads, 2 million to 2.5 million distinct TCRbeta sequences remained. Sequencing was performed with immunoSEQ multiplex PCR; in TCRdb, only in-frame clones are kept and a portion is missing. V and J calls and clone size follow that table, whereas D and trimming were derived from the DNA. Of tens of thousands of clones in the sample, more than 70% were seen once. The sort gate was single viable CD3+CD4+CD8-CD45RO+ cells for memory CD4+ T cells. The TCR comes from an adult in good health and CMV-seronegative. Some clones in this sample may be carry-over from other donors' samples. The sample consisted of memory CD4+ T cells from blood.

CDR3 loop: CATSPGPAGGNQPQHF. In DNA form, the CDR3 reads TGTGCCACCAGCCCCGGCCCAGCCGGGGGCAATCAGCCCCAGCATTTT. J is TRBJ1-5 and V is TRBV15; unclear D gene. In germline, CDR1 is LNHNV, CDR2 YYDKDF (reference sequence). The CDR3 is 16 amino acids. V lost 5 bases to trimming and J lost 2 bases, with 16 bases between them.